The rows below give T cell receptor beta chains drawn from one sample of a study of cytomegalovirus exposure and HLA in healthy donors. Data came from immunoSEQ multiplex PCR; TCRdb stores just in-frame clones and leaves some out. The data contain 150,000 to 200,000 clones, roughly 81% of them singletons. Sequencing was done on a sample of PBMCs. These receptors were taken from a woman aged 25 to 39 in good health and CMV-seronegative. CDR3s include the opening cysteine and the closing phenylalanine or tryptophan. A D gene is named only where the DNA matches it firmly. Clone size, where shown, is once, few, many, or a class for clones that have expanded.

TRBD2	NA	TRBV5-1	TRBJ2-5	CASTSGTSEETQYF	TGCGCCAGCACATCCGGGACTAGCGAAGAGACCCAGTACTTC
TRBD2	NA	TRBV10-3	TRBJ2-1	CATHEFDWLAGNNEQFF	TGTGCCACCCATGAGTTCGATTGGCTAGCGGGGAACAATGAGCAGTTCTTC
NA	once	TRBV6-4	TRBJ2-1	CASSEQGSSYNEQFF	TGTGCCAGCAGTGAACAGGGTAGCTCCTACAATGAGCAGTTCTTC
NA	few	TRBV18	TRBJ1-5	CASSPTGTLDNQPQHF	TGTGCCAGCTCACCAACAGGGACCCTGGACAATCAGCCCCAGCATTTT
NA	NA	TRBV27	TRBJ1-2	CASSFEGTSGYTF	TGTGCCAGCAGTTTTGAGGGTACGTCCGGCTACACCTTC
NA	few	TRBV5-5	TRBJ2-7	CASTQGGYEQYF	TGTGCCAGCACTCAGGGTGGGTACGAGCAGTACTTC
NA	NA	TRBV6-1	TRBJ1-6	CASSEAHLPSGRDSPLHF	TGTGCCAGCAGTGAAGCCCACCTCCCGAGCGGACGGGATTCACCCCTCCACTTT
NA	NA	TRBV18	TRBJ2-5	CASSPQGGETQYF	TGTGCCAGCTCACCCCAGGGAGGAGAGACCCAGTACTTC
TRBD2	NA	TRBV29-1	TRBJ2-5	CSVLRTSRGETQYF	TGCAGCGTTCTCAGGACTAGTCGCGGAGAGACCCAGTACTTC
NA	NA	TRBV5-1	TRBJ1-2	CASSPDRNYGYTF	TGCGCCAGCAGTCCAGACAGAAACTATGGCTACACCTTC
NA	few	TRBV7-2	TRBJ2-7	CASSLLGTAYEQYF	TGTGCCAGCAGCTTATTAGGGACTGCCTACGAGCAGTACTTC
NA	NA	TRBV11-3	TRBJ2-3	CASSHYSRRDTQYF	TGTGCCAGCAGTCATTACTCGAGGCGAGATACGCAGTATTTT
TRBD1	NA	TRBV7-9	TRBJ1-1	CASSSGTVFNTEAFF	TGTGCCAGCAGCTCCGGGACAGTTTTCAACACTGAAGCTTTCTTT
NA	NA	TRBV6-1	TRBJ2-1	CASRATNNEQFF	TGTGCCAGCAGGGCCACAAACAATGAGCAGTTCTTC
TRBD2	NA	TRBV29-1	TRBJ2-1	CSVEGPRASGSSRSYNEQFF	TGCAGCGTTGAAGGGCCCCGGGCTAGCGGGAGTTCGAGGTCCTACAATGAGCAGTTCTTC
TRBD1	NA	TRBV5-4	TRBJ2-6	CASSLGGQGPSGANVLTF	TGTGCCAGCAGCCTGGGGGGACAGGGGCCCTCTGGGGCCAACGTCCTGACTTTC